These T cell receptor beta chains were read from a single sample in a study of a mutant IDH1 vaccine in newly diagnosed glioma. TCRdb keeps only in-frame clones here, not all; method: immunoSEQ multiplex PCR. Here the sample spans tens of thousands of clones, approximately 90% being singletons. No antigens are known for them. The source was PBMCs, collected from a glioma patient whose treatment included an IDH1 peptide vaccine. These receptors all come from a man between 40 and 49 years old with glioma. The CDR3 runs from the conserved cysteine through the conserved F or W. D genes are given only for firm matches. The size of a clone is reported for some rows only, either as once, few or many, or as a class for expanded clones.

V gene	clone size	D gene	J gene	CDR3 DNA	CDR3 protein
TRBV18	.	.	TRBJ1-3	TGTGCCAGCTCACGAGAGGGGAACGGCCTAGGGAGCGGAAACACCATATATTTT	CASSREGNGLGSGNTIYF
TRBV19	.	TRBD1	TRBJ2-3	TGTGCCAGCTCGGGGACAGGGACAGATACGCAGTATTTT	CASSGTGTDTQYF
TRBV4-1	.	.	TRBJ2-2	TGCGCCAGCAGCCAAGATCGTGGTCCCTGGGGGGAGCTGTTTTTT	CASSQDRGPWGELFF
TRBV7-8	few	TRBD2	TRBJ2-7	TGTGCCAGCAGCCCGGGACTAGCGGCCTACGAGCAGTACTTC	CASSPGLAAYEQYF
TRBV6-1	once	.	TRBJ1-2	TGTGCCAGCAGTGGGAGTATTAACTATGGCTACACCTTC	CASSGSINYGYTF
TRBV15	once	.	TRBJ2-3	TGTGCCACCAGCAGAGAAACAGCGATACGCACAGATACGCAGTATTTT	CATSRETAIRTDTQYF
TRBV7-2	.	TRBD1	TRBJ1-1	TGTGCCAGCAGCTTAGAGGGACAGGGGACTGAAGCTTTCTTT	CASSLEGQGTEAFF
TRBV5-1	.	.	TRBJ1-3	TGCGCCAGCAGCCCAACAAGCTCTGGAAACACCATATATTTT	CASSPTSSGNTIYF
TRBV18	.	.	TRBJ1-1	TGTGCCAGCTCACCCCCTGAGGGTTTGAACACTGAAGCTTTCTTT	CASSPPEGLNTEAFF
TRBV7-9	medium-sized	TRBD2	TRBJ2-7	TGTGCCAGCAGCTTCCTAGCGGGAGGGCCAGTCTACGAGCAGTACTTC	CASSFLAGGPVYEQYF
TRBV6-1	.	.	TRBJ2-2	TGTGCCAGCAGTGTCAGGGGGGCAGCGAACACCGAGGAGCTGTTTTTT	CASSVRGAANTEELFF
TRBV6-6	.	.	TRBJ2-3	TGTGCCAGCAGCCTTTCGAGGGGAGGCACAGATACGCAGTATTTT	CASSLSRGGTDTQYF
TRBV29-1	few	TRBD1	TRBJ2-5	TGCAGCGGGGGTAAGATCGGGACAGGCCAAGAGACCCAGTACTTC	CSGGKIGTGQETQYF
TRBV15	.	.	TRBJ1-1	TGTGCCACCAGCAGTTTAATGAACACTGAAGCTTTCTTT	CATSSLMNTEAFF
TRBV6-1	once	TRBD1	TRBJ2-3	TGTGCCAGCAGTGAAGACAGGGGGCTGGGGTCAGATACGCAGTATTTT	CASSEDRGLGSDTQYF
TRBV19	.	.	TRBJ2-2	TGTGCCAGTAGTACGGCCCCGAACACCGGGGAGCTGTTTTTT	CASSTAPNTGELFF
TRBV18	.	.	TRBJ2-5	TGTGCCAGCTCTCCGACGGGAGAGACCCAGTACTTC	CASSPTGETQYF
TRBV7-9	.	.	TRBJ1-1	TGTGCCAGCAGCTCAGGAAGGGGAACTGAAGCTTTCTTT	CASSSGRGTEAFF
TRBV15	.	.	TRBJ2-7	TGTGCCACCAGCAGAGGACTGATCTCCTACGAGCAGTACTTC	CATSRGLISYEQYF
TRBV19	.	.	TRBJ1-4	TGTGCCAGTAAGGAGGCGGGAACTAATGAAAAACTGTTTTTT	CASKEAGTNEKLFF
TRBV7-3	.	TRBD2	TRBJ2-7	TGTGCCAGCAGCTTAGGTCCTAGCGGTCGAACAACTCCCTACGAGCAGTACTTC	CASSLGPSGRTTPYEQYF
TRBV11-2	.	.	TRBJ1-3	TGTGCCAGCAGCCGAGGGTCAGGCTCTGGAAACACCATATATTTT	CASSRGSGSGNTIYF
TRBV18	once	TRBD1	TRBJ2-6	TGTGCCAGCTCACCGGCAGGGGGCGCTGGGGCCAACGTCCTGACTTTC	CASSPAGGAGANVLTF
TRBV5-6	.	.	TRBJ1-1	.	CASSFLRARGTEAFF
TRBV5-5	few	TRBD1	TRBJ1-1	TGTGCCAGCAGAAGGCAGGGACAGGGGGACACTGAAGCTTTCTTT	CASRRQGQGDTEAFF
TRBV19	.	.	TRBJ1-6	TGTGCCAGTAGTGCTTCCGGGACCCCTAATTCACCCCTCCACTTT	CASSASGTPNSPLHF
TRBV7-9	once	.	TRBJ1-2	TGTGCCAGCAGCTTCGCGGATTATGGCTACACCTTC	CASSFADYGYTF
TRBV7-3	.	.	TRBJ2-2	TGTGCCAGCAGCCGACTCTTAGGCACCGGGGAGCTGTTTTTT	CASSRLLGTGELFF
TRBV4-1	.	TRBD1	TRBJ2-7	TGCGCCAGCAGCCAAGGAATACCCGGGACAGGGGCGCCCTACGAGCAGTACTTC	CASSQGIPGTGAPYEQYF
TRBV28	once	TRBD2	TRBJ2-2	TGTGCCAGCAGTTTTGTAGCGGGGGTAAACACCGGGGAGCTGTTTTTT	CASSFVAGVNTGELFF
TRBV7-9	.	.	TRBJ1-2	TGTGCCAGCAGCCGAGCGGAGGGGAAGGATGGCTACACCTTC	CASSRAEGKDGYTF
TRBV9	.	.	TRBJ2-7	TGTGCCAGCAGCCCTGGTCAGGGGTACTCCTACGAGCAGTACTTC	CASSPGQGYSYEQYF
TRBV19	.	.	TRBJ2-4	TGTGCCAGTAGTATAGACGGTTTTCAGTACTTC	CASSIDGFQYF
TRBV5-1	.	.	TRBJ1-1	TGCGCCAGTTCCGTGGAGGCAGGGGAAGAGAAAGCTTTCTTT	CASSVEAGEEKAFF
TRBV7-3	.	TRBD2	TRBJ2-7	TGTGCCAGCAGCTCATTGGGACTAGCGGCCCCCTACGAGCAGTACTTC	CASSSLGLAAPYEQYF
TRBV7-2	once	.	TRBJ1-3	TGTGCCAGCAGCTTAGGGGCAGGGGCCGTTCCCGGAAACACCATATATTTT	CASSLGAGAVPGNTIYF
TRBV2	once	TRBD2	TRBJ2-3	TGTGCCAGCAGTCCTTCTCTAGCGGGGGGGAGGGATACGCAGTATTTT	CASSPSLAGGRDTQYF
TRBV9	once	.	TRBJ1-2	TGTGCCAGCAGCGTAGATGGGGCCTATGGCTACACCTTC	CASSVDGAYGYTF
TRBV27	.	TRBD1	TRBJ1-2	TGTGCCAGCAGTTTGGGACAGGGAGGTGGCTACACCTTC	CASSLGQGGGYTF
TRBV27	.	.	TRBJ1-2	TGTGCCAGCAGAGGGCCAGATGGCTACACCTTC	CASRGPDGYTF
TRBV7-9	.	.	TRBJ1-1	TGTGCCAGCAGCCCGGGGCCGATGAACACTGAAGCTTTCTTT	CASSPGPMNTEAFF
TRBV15	.	TRBD1	TRBJ2-1	TGTGCCACCAGCGGACAGGGTTCGGCGGCCAATGAGCAGTTCTTC	CATSGQGSAANEQFF
TRBV28	few	.	TRBJ2-3	TGTGCCAGCAGTTGGGGGGTAGTGGGGAAAAAGGGAAATACGCAGTATTTT	CASSWGVVGKKGNTQYF
TRBV9	.	TRBD1	TRBJ2-7	TGTGCCAGCAGCGTAGGGGTGGGACAGGGGGCGAGCTACGAGCAGTACTTC	CASSVGVGQGASYEQYF
TRBV11-2	.	.	TRBJ2-3	TGTGCCAGCAGCTTAGTGGCGGCTAGCACAGATACGCAGTATTTT	CASSLVAASTDTQYF
TRBV5-1	.	.	TRBJ1-5	TGCGCCAGCAGCCGCGGGGACGGCAATCAGCCCCAGCATTTT	CASSRGDGNQPQHF
TRBV19	.	.	TRBJ2-2	TGTGCCAGTACCTCTCTTTGGGGGGCTGACACCGGGGAGCTGTTTTTT	CASTSLWGADTGELFF
TRBV5-6	.	.	TRBJ2-2	TGTGCCAACATAGCGACCGGGGAGCTGTTTTTT	CANIATGELFF
TRBV4-2	.	.	TRBJ2-5	TGTGCCAGCAGCTCGGGGGCGGGGCAAGAGACCCAGTACTTC	CASSSGAGQETQYF
TRBV5-5	.	.	TRBJ2-3	TGTGCCAGCAGCTTTACAGGGTCACTAACGGATACGCAGTATTTT	CASSFTGSLTDTQYF
TRBV25-1	few	TRBD2	TRBJ2-1	TGTGCCAGCAGTGAAGTACGGGGGGATGAGCAGTTCTTC	CASSEVRGDEQFF
TRBV6-4	few	TRBD2	TRBJ2-3	TGTGCCAGCAGTGACTCGCGGGGGGGCACAGATACGCAGTATTTT	CASSDSRGGTDTQYF
TRBV4-3	.	TRBD2	TRBJ2-1	TGCGCCAGCAGCAAAGGGGGTAGCGGGGGCTTAAGCTCCTACAATGAGCAGTTCTTC	CASSKGGSGGLSSYNEQFF
TRBV28	.	.	TRBJ1-6	TGTGCCAGCAGTTATGGGAACTCACCCCTCCACTTT	CASSYGNSPLHF
TRBV5-4	.	.	TRBJ1-4	TGTGCCAGCAGCTCCGTCCCTGGTGAAAAACTGTTTTTT	CASSSVPGEKLFF
TRBV5-1	.	TRBD1	TRBJ2-2	TGCGCCAGCAGTTTTCAGGGGGCGAACACCGGGGAGCTGTTTTTT	CASSFQGANTGELFF
TRBV2	.	TRBD2	TRBJ2-3	TGTGCCAGCAGTGGGACTAGCGGGAGAATAGCAGATACGCAGTATTTT	CASSGTSGRIADTQYF
TRBV7-2	.	.	TRBJ2-7	TGTGCCAGCAGCTCGACCGGGGGCTACGAGCAGTACTTC	CASSSTGGYEQYF